What follows are 30 T cell receptor beta chains derived from one specimen sequenced in a study of CD8+ T cells in alopecia areata. Extraction of RNA preceded its reverse transcription into cDNA, which served as the sequencing template. Generated by immunoSEQ multiplex PCR, the TCRdb table keeps only in-frame clones and is missing some. The sample lists 98,000 or so clones, about 60% occurring once. What was sequenced was NKG2D-low CD8+ T cells sorted from blood. These receptors all come from a human donor with alopecia areata.

The chain employs TRBV13 and TRBJ2-2; D is ambiguous. V lost 4 bases and J lost 5, with 8 bases in between. This CDR3 has 13 residues. CDR1 and CDR2 from the germline V gene are PRHDT and FYEKMQ (reference sequence). Here the CDR3 reads CASSSTETGELFF. Here the CDR3 DNA reads TGTGCCAGCAGCTCGACTGAAACCGGGGAGCTGTTTTTT.

V usage is TRBV18 and J usage is TRBJ2-1, with 10 bases identical to TRBD1. The ends lost 2 bases at V and 6 bases at J; junction bases unmatched: 4. The CDR3 has 15 residues. The germline V gene has CDR1 KGHSH and CDR2 LQKENI. The CDR3 DNA reads as TGTGCCAGCTCACCAAGCGGGACAGGGGTCAATGAGCAGTTCTTC. It translates to CASSPSGTGVNEQFF.

V usage is TRBV28 and J usage is TRBJ2-2; a possible D gene is TRBD1 (6 bases). CDR1 and CDR2 (germline): MDHEN, SYDVKM. The CDR3 totals 15 residues. Trimming left V 5 bases short and J 5 bases short, with 15 bases between. CDR3 nucleotides: TGTGCCAGCAGTCTAATGGGACAATATACCGGGGAGCTGTTTTTT. It yields the protein CASSLMGQYTGELFF.

The chain joins TRBV11-3 to TRBJ2-5; D is uncertain. Trimming cost V 0 bases and J 0 bases, with 14 bases left between them. The CDR3 consists of 17 residues. In germline, CDR1 is SGHNT, CDR2 YENEEA. The CDR3 reads CASSLDPQMSYQETQYF. DNA for the CDR3: TGTGCCAGCAGCTTAGATCCACAGATGTCGTACCAAGAGACCCAGTACTTC.

The rearrangement joins TRBV11-3 to TRBJ2-3; TRBD1 matches at 8 bases. Trimming removed 4 bases from V and 5 bases from J; junction bases left unmatched: 5. Germline V gene lookup returns CDR1 SGHNT and CDR2 YENEEA. The CDR3 is 14 residues long. The CDR3 loop is CASSSGQGEDTQYF. CDR3 in DNA: TGTGCCAGCAGCTCTGGACAGGGTGAAGATACGCAGTATTTT.

This clone was recorded a few times. The chain is built from TRBV4-2 and TRBJ2-3; 10 nucleotides line up with TRBD2. V was pared by 0 bases and J by 2 bases, with 8 bases of the junction left unmatched. The CDR3 runs to 18 residues. The germline V gene encodes CDR1 LGHNA and CDR2 YNFKEQ. CDR3 sequence: CASSQETSGTATTDTQYF. CDR3 DNA sequence: TGTGCCAGCAGCCAAGAAACTAGCGGGACCGCTACCACAGATACGCAGTATTTT.

In this sample, this clone turned up a few times. The CDR3 region is CASSRVGHNTDTQYF. CDR3 DNA sequence: TGTGCCAGCAGCCGCGTGGGACACAACACAGATACGCAGTATTTT. The chain recombines TRBV7-3 with TRBJ2-3; a weak D match, TRBD1 (6 bases). The CDR3 is made up of 15 amino acids. Germline assignment: CDR1 SGHTA and CDR2 FQGTGA. V dropped 5 bases and J dropped 2 bases, with 14 bases sitting between them.

The table lists this clone with a count of one. The chain is built from TRBV30 and TRBJ2-1, with D perhaps matching TRBD2 (5 bases). The germline V and J ends were trimmed by 1 base and 7 bases, with 8 bases remaining between them. The germline V gene has CDR1 GTSNPN and CDR2 SVGIG (reference sequence). This CDR3 comprises 12 residues. CDR3 bases: TGTGCCTGGAGTGGCCCGGGGAATGAGCAGTTCTTC. This encodes CAWSGPGNEQFF.

The chain has TRBV28 and TRBJ2-2, with D possibly TRBD2 on 6 matching bases. Germline V gene sequence: CDR1 MDHEN, CDR2 SYDVKM. The V and J ends lost 5 bases and 5 bases respectively, with 15 bases between them. This CDR3 contains 15 residues. Here the CDR3 reads CASSPGGPGTGELFF. The CDR3 region has the DNA TGTGCCAGCAGTCCTGGAGGGCCGGGGACCGGGGAGCTGTTTTTT. The full variable domain, in which reference TRBV28 and TRBJ2-2 provide the parts outside the CDR3, is DVKVTQSSRYLVKRTGEKVFLECVQDMDHENMFWYRQDPGLGLRLIYFSYDVKMKEKGDIPEGYSVSREKKERFSLILESASTNQTSMYLCASSPGGPGTGELFFGEGSRLTVL.

The rearrangement joins TRBV4-1 to TRBJ2-7; possibly TRBD2 for D (5 bases). CDR3 length: 15 residues. CDR1 and CDR2 from the germline V gene are MGHRA and YSYEKL. V shed 1 base and J shed 3 bases, with 13 bases lying between them. In DNA form, the CDR3 reads TGCGCCAGCAGCCAAGTTTCCGGGATTCTCTACGAGCAGTACTTC. Amino acids: CASSQVSGILYEQYF.

The chain couples TRBV6-5 to TRBJ2-1; tentatively, D is TRBD1 (6 bases). There are 13 residues in the CDR3. The V gene's germline CDR1 is MNHEY and CDR2 SVGAGI. Trimming removed 2 bases at V and 5 bases at J, with 7 bases between. In DNA, the CDR3 is TGTGCCAGCAGTTACAGGGGGAACAATGAGCAGTTCTTC. This codes for CASSYRGNNEQFF.

This chain joins TRBV27 and TRBJ2-7; D remains unclear. CDR3 length: 11 residues. V dropped 5 bases and J dropped 7 bases, with 9 bases sitting between them. Germline CDR1 and CDR2: MNHEY and SMNVEV (reference sequence). The CDR3 sequence is CASSPPGEQYF. CDR3 in DNA: TGTGCCAGCAGTCCCCCCGGAGAGCAGTACTTC.

The chain links TRBV7-9 to TRBJ1-5; D may be TRBD1 (6 bases). The CDR3 length is 14 residues. Germline V gene data show CDR1 as SEHNR and CDR2 as FQNEAQ (reference sequence). V was shortened by 5 bases and J by 2 bases, with 10 bases between the two germline ends. In DNA, the CDR3 is TGTGCCAGCAGCCAGGAGGGGGGCAATCAGCCCCAGCATTTT. Its protein product is CASSQEGGNQPQHF.

This clone was seen a few times. The chain recombines TRBV19 with TRBJ1-5; D may be TRBD1 (5 bases). The CDR3 has 15 residues. From germline, CDR1 is LNHDA and CDR2 SQIVND (reference sequence). The V end was cut by 5 bases, the J end by 3 bases, with 14 bases between. Written as DNA, the CDR3 is TGTGCCAGTAGTTCGAATGGCAGGGTCAATCAGCCCCAGCATTTT. Amino acids: CASSSNGRVNQPQHF. Based on the CDR3 plus reference TRBV19 and TRBJ1-5, the full variable domain is DGGITQSPKYLFRKEGQNVTLSCEQNLNHDAMYWYRQDPGQGLRLIYYSQIVNDFQKGDIAEGYSVSREKKESFPLTVTSAQKNPTAFYLCASSSNGRVNQPQHFGDGTRLSIL.

V usage is TRBV29-1 and J usage is TRBJ1-2, with D hard to call. The CDR3 loop spans 13 amino acids. V was trimmed by 7 bases and J by 3 bases, leaving 15 bases between them. Germline CDR1 and CDR2: SQVTM and ANQGSEA. The CDR3 DNA reads TGCAGCGCATCGTTTGACGGTCACTATGGCTACACCTTC. This sequence encodes CSASFDGHYGYTF.

This clone has only one observation. Germline is not matched at one junction end, which may reflect a read error. This rearrangement joins TRBV5-1 to TRBJ2-7; possible D gene TRBD2, 5 bases. Germline V gene lookup returns CDR1 SGHRS and CDR2 YFSETQ. The CDR3 runs 17 residues. DNA for the CDR3: TGCGCCAGCAGCTTGAGTTCCCCCCGGGATTACTCCCACGAGCAGTACTTC. Amino acids: CASSLSSPRDYSHEQYF.

The chain uses TRBV4-1 and TRBJ2-1, with no clear D. Germline lookup yields CDR1 MGHRA and CDR2 YSYEKL. The CDR3 extends over 15 amino acids. Trimming stripped 1 base from V and 7 bases from J, with 14 bases between. This CDR3 reads CASSQVLSIVNEQFF. The CDR3 coding sequence is TGCGCCAGCAGCCAAGTGCTTTCGATTGTGAATGAGCAGTTCTTC.

The rearrangement uses TRBV25-1 and TRBJ2-2; D not certain. V lost 7 bases and J 7 bases, leaving 10 bases between the germline ends. The CDR3 runs to 12 residues. Per the germline V gene, CDR1 is MGHDK and CDR2 is SYGVNS. CDR3 nucleotide sequence: TGTGCCAGCATTTCACACGACGGGGAGCTGTTTTTT. It encodes CASISHDGELFF. Full variable domain (outside the CDR3, taken from reference TRBV25-1 and TRBJ2-2): EADIYQTPRYLVIGTGKKITLECSQTMGHDKMYWYQQDPGMELHLIHYSYGVNSTEKGDLSSESTVSRIRTEHFPLTLESARPSHTSQYLCASISHDGELFFGEGSRLTVL.

This clone was observed a handful of times. The chain joins TRBV4-1 to TRBJ2-1, with D possibly being TRBD1 or TRBD2 (5 bases each). CDR3 length: 15 amino acids. In germline, CDR1 is MGHRA, CDR2 YSYEKL. V was pared by 2 bases and J by 4 bases, with 12 bases between. The CDR3 protein is CASSQTGTTYNEQFF. The CDR3 DNA reads TGCGCCAGCAGCCAAACCGGGACGACATACAATGAGCAGTTCTTC.

The chain links TRBV7-8 to TRBJ1-1; possibly TRBD1 for D (5 bases). Trimming pared 1 base from V and 11 bases from J, leaving 8 bases between. The CDR3 is 11 residues long. CDR1 and CDR2 from the germline V gene are SGHVS and FQNEAQ. CDR3 loop: CASSLGGVAFF. In DNA, the CDR3 is TGTGCCAGCAGCTTAGGAGGGGTGGCTTTCTTT.

The chain recombines TRBV28 with TRBJ2-5; D remains unclear. The CDR3 length is 16 residues. CDR1 MDHEN and CDR2 SYDVKM come from the germline V gene. Trimming shortened V by 5 bases and J by 7 bases, and 23 bases separated the two germline ends. The CDR3 protein is CASSPPLTGKIGTQYF. The CDR3 region has the DNA TGTGCCAGCAGTCCGCCTCTGACCGGAAAGATAGGGACCCAGTACTTC.

The chain couples TRBV5-1 to TRBJ2-7; TRBD1 might be the D (6 bases). CDR3 length: 14 amino acids. Trimming left V 4 bases short and J 0 bases short, with 11 bases between. Germline assignment: CDR1 SGHRS and CDR2 YFSETQ. CDR3 DNA: TGCGCCAGCAGCCCCGGGACAAGCTCCTACGAGCAGTACTTC. Its translation: CASSPGTSSYEQYF.

This chain links TRBV7-2 with TRBJ2-7, with D perhaps being TRBD1 or TRBD2 (5 bases each). CDR1 and CDR2 from the germline V gene are SGHTA and FQGNSA. CDR3 length: 16 residues. Trimming pared 10 bases from V and 1 base from J, leaving 23 bases between. The CDR3 DNA is TGTGCCACCACTAGGAGAGGGGTGGGGCCTTCCTACGAGCAGTACTTC. Its protein product is CATTRRGVGPSYEQYF.

V and J are TRBV2 and TRBJ2-3; TRBD2 is a possible D gene (6 bases). The CDR3 loop spans 14 amino acids. The V gene's germline CDR1 is SNHLY and CDR2 FYNNEI. V was clipped by 4 bases and J by 4 bases, with 12 bases between them. The CDR3 loop is CASSGDSGADTQYF. In DNA form, the CDR3 reads TGTGCCAGCAGTGGAGATAGCGGCGCAGATACGCAGTATTTT.

This rearrangement joins TRBV27 to TRBJ1-1; no firm D call. The CDR3 spans 13 residues. Trimming shortened V by 1 base and J by 4 bases, and 7 bases separated the two germline ends. Germline loops: CDR1 MNHEY, CDR2 SMNVEV (reference sequence). As DNA, the CDR3 is TGTGCCAGCAGTTTATACCCTGGCACTGAAGCTTTCTTT. Protein: CASSLYPGTEAFF.

There are a few counts of this clone. The chain employs TRBV5-1 and TRBJ2-7; D might be TRBD1 (5 bases). The CDR3 length is 14 residues. Germline lookup yields CDR1 SGHRS and CDR2 YFSETQ. V was shortened by 0 bases and J by 2 bases, with 9 bases between the two germline ends. CDR3 sequence: CASSLGQSTYEQYF. In nucleotides, the CDR3 is TGCGCCAGCAGCTTGGGACAGTCAACCTACGAGCAGTACTTC.

This clone was observed a handful of times. The genes are TRBV7-9 and TRBJ2-1, with TRBD2 identical over 9 bases. V was clipped by 4 bases and J by 5 bases; unmatched bases: 6. CDR1 and CDR2 from the germline V gene are SEHNR and FQNEAQ (reference sequence). This CDR3 has 15 residues. The CDR3 region has the DNA TGTGCCAGCAGCTCCCTAGCGGGGCCCGACAATGAGCAGTTCTTC. This encodes CASSSLAGPDNEQFF.

J is TRBJ2-1 and V is TRBV28, with D unresolved. Trimming left V 1 base short and J 7 bases short, with 8 bases between. The CDR3 is 13 amino acids. CDR1 is MDHEN, CDR2 SYDVKM, per germline. The CDR3 region is CASSLSDLNEQFF. As DNA, the CDR3 is TGTGCCAGCAGTTTATCTGATTTGAATGAGCAGTTCTTC.

This clone was found a few times. This rearrangement joins TRBV29-1 to TRBJ2-7, with TRBD1 matching 7 bases. J lost 3 bases, V lost 3 bases, and 8 bases had no gene match. The CDR3 length is 14 residues. CDR1 and CDR2 (germline): SQVTM, ANQGSEA. CDR3 sequence (DNA): TGCAGCGTTGATTCCGGGACAGAAGGCTACGAGCAGTACTTC. Translating gives CSVDSGTEGYEQYF.

This sequence joins TRBV28 and TRBJ1-5; D is uncertain. CDR3 length: 14 residues. Per germline, CDR1 MDHEN and CDR2 SYDVKM. V was trimmed by 2 bases and J by 0 bases, leaving 5 bases between them. The CDR3 sequence: CASSLSVSNQPQHF. The CDR3 nucleotides read TGTGCCAGCAGTTTAAGTGTTAGCAATCAGCCCCAGCATTTT.